This entry lists 12 T cell receptor beta chains sequenced from one sample in a study of T-cell memory formation after mild COVID-19. From the 5' RACE reads, TCRdb called clonotypes with MiXCR, one entry per CDR3 protein. The data show some 200,000 distinct CDR3 sequences, about 21% seen once. Sequencing was carried out using PBMCs or a T cell subset sorted from them (not recorded which). The receptors shown here come from an adult woman who had mild COVID-19 (a few samples of this study predate the infection). Cell type and time point are not known.

This clonotype has only a few counts. This chain links TRBV30 with TRBJ2-7; perhaps TRBD2 as D (5 bases). The CDR3 is made up of 13 amino acids. V was shortened by 1 base and J by 3 bases, with 10 bases between the two germline ends. The germline CDR1 and CDR2 sequences are GTSNPN and SVGIG (reference sequence). In DNA form, the CDR3 reads TGTGCCTGGAGTGGAGAAGGGAGCTACGAGCAGTACTTC. It encodes CAWSGEGSYEQYF.

The chain has TRBV15 and TRBJ1-2, with 9 bases aligning to TRBD1. V trimming: 4 bases; J trimming: 4 bases; junction bases outside the gene matches: 16. CDR3 length: 18 amino acids. Germline values: CDR1 LNHNV, CDR2 YYDKDF (reference sequence). For the CDR3, the DNA is TGTGCCACCAGCATCAGCCCGGGACAGGGAAACTCTCTCTATGGCTACACCTTC. Protein product: CATSISPGQGNSLYGYTF.

V gene TRBV9 combines with J gene TRBJ2-1; TRBD2 aligns across 10 bases. Looked up from germline, CDR1 is SGDLS and CDR2 is YYNGEE. V was clipped by 3 bases and J by 3 bases; unmatched bases: 6. The CDR3 totals 16 residues. CDR3 bases: TGTGCCAGCAGCGACTCAATAGCGGGGGGCTACAATGAGCAGTTCTTC. Translating it yields CASSDSIAGGYNEQFF.

This clonotype was observed at least ten times. The chain couples TRBV29-1 to TRBJ2-5, with D unresolved. V was clipped by 0 bases and J by 5 bases, with 10 bases between them. CDR3 size: 13 residues. CDR1 is SQVTM and CDR2 is ANQGSEA in the germline V gene. In nucleotides, the CDR3 is TGCAGCGTTGAAGATCACCCTCAGGAGACCCAGTACTTC. It encodes CSVEDHPQETQYF. The whole variable domain, filled in from reference TRBV29-1 and TRBJ2-5, reads SAVISQKPSRDICQRGTSLTIQCQVDSQVTMMFWYRQQPGQSLTLIATANQGSEATYESGFVIDKFPISRPNLTFSTLTVSNMSPEDSSIYLCSVEDHPQETQYFGPGTRLLVL.

The rearrangement joins TRBV29-1 to TRBJ2-7; a possible D gene is TRBD2 (6 bases). The CDR3 covers 13 residues. Germline loops: CDR1 SQVTM, CDR2 ANQGSEA. V lost 6 bases and J 7 bases, leaving 19 bases between the germline ends. The CDR3 DNA reads as TGCAGCGTGCGGGGCCCCCGGGTTGGTGAGCAGTACTTC. It codes for CSVRGPRVGEQYF.

The chain is built from TRBV10-3 and TRBJ2-7, with 12 bases matching TRBD2. J was trimmed by 3 bases and V by 3 bases; bases with no gene match: 6. The CDR3 sequence is 16 residues long. CDR1 and CDR2 from the germline V gene are ENHRY and SYGVKD. This CDR3 reads CAISEGWTSGDYEQYF. CDR3 nucleotides: TGTGCCATCAGTGAAGGATGGACTAGCGGGGACTACGAGCAGTACTTC.

This chain connects TRBV5-6 to TRBJ1-1, with D tentatively TRBD1 (6 bases). The CDR3 extends over 14 amino acids. V dropped 4 bases and J dropped 7 bases, with 17 bases sitting between them. Per the germline V gene, CDR1 is SGHDT and CDR2 is YYEEEE. Here the CDR3 reads CASSPAGTPREAFF. DNA for the CDR3: TGTGCCAGCAGCCCGGCGGGGACACCCCGTGAAGCTTTCTTT.

V usage is TRBV7-9 and J usage is TRBJ1-3; no clear D gene. The germline gives CDR1 SEHNR, CDR2 FQNEAQ (reference sequence). Trimming took 4 bases from V and 0 from J, leaving 13 bases between them. The CDR3 runs to 16 residues. CDR3 region: CASSSGGFLSGNTIYF. The CDR3, as DNA: TGTGCCAGCAGCTCGGGCGGGTTCCTCTCTGGAAACACCATATATTTT. Full variable domain (rest looked up from reference TRBV7-9 and TRBJ1-3): DTGVSQNPRHKITKRGQNVTFRCDPISEHNRLYWYRQTLGQGPEFLTYFQNEAQLEKSRLLSDRFSAERPKGSFSTLEIQRTEQGDSAMYLCASSSGGFLSGNTIYFGEGSWLTVV.

This clonotype was picked up a small number of times. The V gene is TRBV9, the J gene TRBJ1-2; 8 positions agree with TRBD1. Per germline, CDR1 SGDLS and CDR2 YYNGEE. V gave up 3 bases and J gave up 2 bases; unmatched junction bases: 3. CDR3 length equals 14 residues. In DNA form, the CDR3 reads TGTGCCAGCAGCGAGGGGGACAGGAACTATGGCTACACCTTC. Residues: CASSEGDRNYGYTF. Supplemented by reference TRBV9 and TRBJ1-2, the full variable domain reads DSGVTQTPKHLITATGQRVTLRCSPRSGDLSVYWYQQSLDQGLQFLIQYYNGEERAKGNILERFSAQQFPDLHSELNLSSLELGDSALYFCASSEGDRNYGYTFGSGTRLTVV.

The V call is TRBV6-5, the J call TRBJ1-2, with D possibly being TRBD1 (5 bases). CDR1 and CDR2 (germline): MNHEY, SVGAGI. CDR3 length: 13 amino acids. The V end lost 2 bases, the J end lost 4 bases, and 8 bases lay between the germline ends. As DNA, the CDR3 is TGTGCCAGCAGTTACGGGGGGATCTATGGCTACACCTTC. The encoded protein is CASSYGGIYGYTF.

The chain joins TRBV7-9 to TRBJ1-1; tentative D call: TRBD1 (5 bases). The CDR3 runs to 16 residues. The germline V and J ends were trimmed by 0 bases and 6 bases, with 17 bases remaining between them. The germline gives CDR1 SEHNR, CDR2 FQNEAQ (reference sequence). The CDR3 sequence is CASSLAIGLRGAEAFF. DNA of the CDR3: TGTGCCAGCAGCTTAGCCATCGGTCTTCGGGGGGCTGAAGCTTTCTTT.

The genes are TRBV20-1 and TRBJ2-7; D is possibly TRBD2 (5 bases). The germline V and J ends were trimmed by 3 bases and 3 bases, with 15 bases remaining between them. Looked up from germline, CDR1 is DFQATT and CDR2 is SNEGSKA (reference sequence). The CDR3 is made up of 14 amino acids. This CDR3 is CSASLPGKNYEQYF. CDR3 bases: TGCAGTGCTAGTTTGCCGGGAAAAAACTACGAGCAGTACTTC.